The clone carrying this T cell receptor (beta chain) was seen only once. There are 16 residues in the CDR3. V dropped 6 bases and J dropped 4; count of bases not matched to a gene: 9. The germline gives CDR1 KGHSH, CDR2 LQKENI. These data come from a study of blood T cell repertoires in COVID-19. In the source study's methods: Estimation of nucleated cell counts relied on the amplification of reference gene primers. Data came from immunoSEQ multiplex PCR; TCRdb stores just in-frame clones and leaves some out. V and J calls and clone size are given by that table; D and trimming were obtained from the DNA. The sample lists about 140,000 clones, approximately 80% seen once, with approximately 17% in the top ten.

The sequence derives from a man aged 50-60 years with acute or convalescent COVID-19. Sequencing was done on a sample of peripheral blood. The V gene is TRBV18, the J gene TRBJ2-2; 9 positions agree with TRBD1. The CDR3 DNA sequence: TGTGCCAGCTCCTCACCGGGACAGGGAGCCACCGGGGAGCTGTTTTTT. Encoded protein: CASSSPGQGATGELFF.